This paragraph covers one T cell receptor beta chain sequence. This sample is part of a study of blood T cells in healthy people across ages. This CDR3 spans 14 amino acids. V lost 0 bases and J 1 base, leaving 3 bases between the germline ends. CDR1 is ENHRY, CDR2 SYGVKD, per germline. Combining a sample-barcoded 5' primer with a J-beta primer mix, a second PCR ran for roughly 7 to 11 cycles. TCRdb called the 5' RACE reads again in MiXCR, with one record for every CDR3 protein. The sample includes some 670,000 distinct CDR3 sequences, about 51% of them seen just once. Sequences were obtained from blood. This TCR came from a woman at least 80 years old in good health. V gene TRBV10-3 combines with J gene TRBJ2-2; D gene ambiguous. The CDR3 DNA is TGTGCCATCAGTGAGTCTGGGAACACCGGGGAGCTGTTTTTT. It yields the protein CAISESGNTGELFF.